Only one count was recorded for the clone carrying this T cell receptor beta chain. The study drew participants aged about 18 to 89 years from 20 to 30 US areas. Participants had their cohort set by participant-reported clinical history. Here immunoSEQ multiplex PCR was the method, and the copy in TCRdb shows in-frame clones only, minus some. The sample lists hundreds of thousands of clones; 80% were seen once. This sample was included in a study of blood T cell repertoires in COVID-19. Background on the study: COVID-19 samples, acute and convalescent, were from the United States, Italy and Spain. T cells, B-cell-depleted T cells, or PBMCs supplied cDNA or gDNA.

The CDR3 extends over 13 amino acids. Germline V gene lookup returns CDR1 WNHNN and CDR2 SYGVQD (reference sequence). The ends were cut back, 7 bases at V and 0 bases at J, with 10 bases in the middle. The sample taken for sequencing was PBMCs or T cells enriched from blood (not recorded which). The rearrangement joins TRBV10-1 to TRBJ2-7; possible D gene TRBD1, 5 bases. The sequence derives from a young man with acute COVID-19. CDR3 nucleotides: TGCGCCAGCATCCGAGACAGCTCCTACGAGCAGTACTTC. As protein: CASIRDSSYEQYF.